These T cell receptor beta chains were read from a single sample in a study of Graves' ophthalmopathy and Graves' hyperthyroidism. TCRdb used MiXCR to reprocess the multiplex PCR reads, holding one entry per CDR3 protein. The data hold 40,000 or so distinct CDR3 sequences, with 52% observed a single time. Sequenced sample: peripheral blood. The receptors were sampled from an adult man with Graves' ophthalmopathy. Each CDR3 is given with its conserved first and last residue.

TRBJ2-3	TRBV19	CASSIGLADTQYF
TRBJ2-2	TRBV29-1	CSVEDTNGLNTGELFF
TRBJ2-2	TRBV2	CASKNTGELFF
TRBJ2-5	TRBV7-2	CASSLAGTEETQYF
TRBJ2-3	TRBV15	CATSTPRAWGRSDTQYF
TRBJ2-1	TRBV10-3	CAISEGQGPYNEQFF
TRBJ2-2	TRBV20-1	CSAARTAELFF
TRBJ2-5	TRBV7-9	CASSLGDTGNQPQYF
TRBJ2-7	TRBV29-1	CSVRDRGRHEQYF
TRBJ2-3	TRBV4-1	CASSQELAGGPGTDTQYF
TRBJ2-2	TRBV5-1	CASSSDRRGYGGELFF
TRBJ2-1	TRBV2	CASSRLGRWDTQFF
TRBJ1-3	TRBV20-1	CSDFGQNSGNTIYF
TRBJ2-7	TRBV6-2/TRBV6-3	CASSYDAWKSYEQYF
TRBJ2-5	TRBV10-2	CASSVSETQYF
TRBJ1-4	TRBV12-3/TRBV12-4	CASSLKGWYGEKLFF
TRBJ1-6	TRBV7-2	CASSLTQSANSPLHF
TRBJ1-6	TRBV5-8	CASRTRDRSSPLHF
TRBJ1-6	TRBV20-1	CSARWQGDNSPLHF
TRBJ1-2	TRBV20-1	CSAAGVSPNYGYTF
TRBJ2-3	TRBV12-3/TRBV12-4	CASSLGGMGTDTQYF
TRBJ1-4	TRBV5-5	CASSLEFQGSTNEKLFF
TRBJ1-2	TRBV12-3/TRBV12-4	CASSLAGGLGYGYTF
TRBJ2-3	TRBV2	CASSEALFTGSADTQYF
TRBJ1-2	TRBV28	CASSLPGVKYGYTF
TRBJ2-7	TRBV29-1	CSVEVVAGSFYERYF
TRBJ2-2	TRBV7-9	CASSLGTGNTGELFF
TRBJ2-3	TRBV25-1	CASLDPTSTDTQYF
TRBJ2-2	TRBV11-2	CASSFGLDTRSGTGELFF
TRBJ2-2	TRBV5-6	CASSLVVGATGELFF
TRBJ2-5	TRBV29-1	CSVQGSRAGRGVQYF
TRBJ2-1	TRBV20-1	CSALPGQNYNEWFF
TRBJ2-7	TRBV28	CATKHGSSSYEQYF
TRBJ2-1	TRBV15	CATSSGGSSYNEQFF
TRBJ2-7	TRBV6-5	CASTRQGAVDERYF
TRBJ1-1	TRBV6-2/TRBV6-3	CASSFNYQGPLRTEAFF
TRBJ2-1	TRBV24-1	CATGQEYNEQFF
TRBJ2-7	TRBV29-1	CSVAPGQELYEQYF
TRBJ2-2	TRBV19	CASSRTTGSWDTGELFF
TRBJ1-6	TRBV29-1	CSVVVGQSYNSPLHF
TRBJ1-2	TRBV7-2	CASSRDRGYTF
TRBJ1-4	TRBV6-5	CASSQGEKLFF
TRBJ1-1	TRBV7-9	CASSSGQVLSPTEAFF
TRBJ1-4	TRBV5-1	CASSTRPGGSEKLFF
TRBJ2-7	TRBV29-1	CSVGQGAFYEQYF
TRBJ1-6	TRBV6-6	CASNWDRGLLNYNSPLHF
TRBJ2-3	TRBV9	CASSVSGTGGTDTQYF
TRBJ1-6	TRBV7-4	CASSPGSYNSPLHF
TRBJ2-2	TRBV7-9	CAGSLNRDTGELFF
TRBJ2-7	TRBV6-1	CACRLRDSYEQCF
TRBJ2-2	TRBV27	CASSRSGTVGTGELFF
TRBJ2-1	TRBV4-3	CASSQGSTGRFNEQFF
TRBJ2-7	TRBV20-1	CSAEEEAPYEQYF